This is a list of T cell receptor beta chains from one sample in a study of chemoradiotherapy in HPV16-positive cancers. Data came from immunoSEQ multiplex PCR; TCRdb stores just in-frame clones and leaves some out. Of thousands of clones in the sample, over 70% were seen once. This specimen was tumor tissue, taken from a patient who underwent chemoradiotherapy. The receptor source for this set is a human donor with HPV-associated anogenital cancer. The CDR3 runs from the conserved cysteine through the conserved F or W. A D gene is named only where the DNA matches it firmly. Size is stated for part of the rows, as once, few or many counts, or as a class when the clone is expanded.

d_call,clone_size,j_call,v_call,cdr3_aa,cdr3_nt
TRBD1,once,TRBJ1-4,TRBV11-2,CASSGYRGPTEKLFF,TGTGCCAGCAGCGGATACAGGGGGCCCACCGAAAAACTGTTTTTT
TRBD1,-,TRBJ1-3,TRBV6-6,CASSYGQGASGNTIYF,TGTGCCAGCAGTTACGGGCAGGGGGCATCCGGAAACACCATATATTTT
-,-,TRBJ2-5,TRBV5-1,CASSLYSGWETQYF,TGCGCCAGCAGCTTGTATTCGGGGTGGGAGACCCAGTACTTC
-,-,TRBJ2-2,TRBV19,CASSITQGNTGELFF,TGTGCCAGTAGTATAACACAGGGGAACACCGGGGAGCTGTTTTTT
-,once,TRBJ1-4,TRBV7-2,CASSPPGPYEKLFF,TGTGCCAGCAGCCCGCCGGGACCTTATGAAAAACTGTTTTTT
-,-,TRBJ1-1,TRBV7-3,CASSLGGTGSKAFF,TGTGCCAGCAGCTTAGGTGGAACAGGGTCAAAGGCTTTCTTT
-,-,TRBJ1-3,TRBV5-8,CASSLDDSSLSGNTIYF,TGTGCCAGCAGCTTGGATGACAGCAGCCTTTCTGGAAACACCATATATTTT
TRBD2,-,TRBJ2-3,TRBV6-5,CASRQLGLETDTQYF,TGTGCCAGCAGGCAATTGGGACTAGAAACAGATACGCAGTATTTT
-,-,TRBJ2-1,TRBV7-2,CASSLDADSNEQFF,TGTGCCAGCAGCTTAGACGCGGACAGCAATGAGCAGTTCTTC
TRBD2,once,TRBJ2-3,TRBV6-5,CASSYYSGGPDTQYF,TGTGCCAGCAGTTACTATAGCGGGGGGCCAGATACGCAGTATTTT
TRBD2,-,TRBJ2-1,TRBV18,CASSPPSGRSYNEQFF,TGTGCCAGCTCACCACCTAGCGGGCGATCCTACAATGAGCAGTTCTTC
-,-,TRBJ1-3,TRBV7-9,CASSFNGGRANTIYF,TGTGCCAGCAGCTTTAACGGCGGCAGGGCCAACACCATATATTTT
-,-,TRBJ2-7,TRBV11-1,CASSSPGDVQGRPYEQYF,TGTGCCAGCAGCTCCCCGGGGGACGTACAGGGGCGGCCCTACGAGCAGTACTTC
-,-,TRBJ1-5,TRBV28,CASSFPVPNQPQHF,TGTGCCAGCAGTTTTCCCGTTCCAAATCAGCCCCAGCATTTT
-,-,TRBJ2-2,TRBV6-4,CASSEQGSSGELFF,TGTGCCAGCAGTGAGCAGGGGTCGAGCGGGGAGCTGTTTTTT
TRBD1,-,TRBJ2-3,TRBV6-6,CASSKQGSTDTQYF,TGTGCCAGCAGTAAACAGGGGAGCACAGATACGCAGTATTTT
-,few,TRBJ1-5,TRBV19,CASRDSSGGNQPQHF,TGTGCCAGTAGAGACAGCTCCGGGGGCAATCAGCCCCAGCATTTT
-,-,TRBJ2-5,TRBV14,CASSQVGRETQYF,TGTGCCAGCAGCCAAGTTGGGAGAGAGACCCAGTACTTC
TRBD1,-,TRBJ1-2,TRBV7-9,CASTGGLQGMRSGYTF,TGTGCCAGCACCGGGGGGCTACAGGGGATGAGGAGTGGCTACACCTTC
TRBD1,-,TRBJ2-2,TRBV28,CASSLRGTANTGELFF,TGTGCCAGCAGTCTCAGGGGGACCGCGAACACCGGGGAGCTGTTTTTT
-,-,TRBJ1-6,TRBV30,CAWSLGPQRLSPLHF,TGTGCCTGGAGCCTCGGGCCTCAGAGGCTCTCACCCCTCCACTTT
TRBD2,once,TRBJ2-1,TRBV10-1,CASSPSGDYNEQFF,TGCGCCAGCAGTCCTAGCGGGGACTACAATGAGCAGTTCTTC
-,-,TRBJ1-2,TRBV7-9,CASSLGAGASNYGYTF,TGTGCCAGCAGCTTAGGGGCGGGGGCATCTAACTATGGCTACACCTTC
-,once,TRBJ1-1,TRBV7-2,CASSLDRGSFMNTEAFF,TGTGCCAGCAGCTTAGATCGGGGATCCTTCATGAACACTGAAGCTTTCTTT
TRBD1,-,TRBJ2-3,TRBV5-4,CASSFGQGVGKDTQYF,TGTGCCAGCAGCTTTGGACAGGGGGTGGGGAAGGATACGCAGTATTTT
-,-,TRBJ2-2,TRBV7-2,CASSRRRNTGELFF,TGTGCCAGCAGTAGACGGAGGAACACCGGGGAGCTGTTTTTT
-,-,TRBJ2-3,TRBV6-5,CASSYSPGNTQYF,TGTGCCAGCAGTTACTCGCCAGGGAATACGCAGTATTTT
-,-,TRBJ2-5,TRBV19,CASSIGDTYQETQYF,TGTGCCAGTAGTATAGGGGACACGTACCAAGAGACCCAGTACTTC
-,once,TRBJ1-1,TRBV5-1,CASSGGGVYTEAFF,TGCGCCAGCAGCGGCGGCGGCGTGTATACTGAAGCTTTCTTT
TRBD2,-,TRBJ2-3,TRBV11-3,CASSFGLAGNTDTQYF,TGTGCCAGCAGCTTCGGGCTAGCGGGGAACACAGATACGCAGTATTTT
-,-,TRBJ1-3,TRBV10-3,CAMLTADSGNTIYF,TGTGCCATGCTGACGGCCGACTCTGGAAACACCATATATTTT
-,-,TRBJ2-7,TRBV10-2,CASSEPKAGCEQYF,TGCGCCAGCAGTGAGCCCAAGGCGGGGTGCGAGCAGTACTTC
TRBD1,few,TRBJ2-7,TRBV25-1,CASTKDRGYEQYF,TGTGCCAGCACGAAGGACAGGGGATACGAGCAGTACTTC
-,-,TRBJ1-4,TRBV29-1,CSVVIQTTNEKLFF,TGCAGCGTTGTCATTCAGACAACTAATGAAAAACTGTTTTTT
-,-,TRBJ2-7,TRBV29-1,CSVEDGTSYEQYF,TGCAGCGTTGAAGATGGGACCTCCTACGAGCAGTACTTC
-,-,TRBJ1-3,TRBV7-2,CASSLVRGNTIYF,TGTGCCAGCAGCTTAGTGAGGGGAAACACCATATATTTT
-,once,TRBJ2-5,TRBV28,CASSTAGAAEETQYF,TGTGCCAGCAGTACAGCCGGGGCAGCCGAAGAGACCCAGTACTTC
-,-,TRBJ1-6,TRBV7-3,CASSSRRSQNSPLHF,TGTGCCAGCAGCTCTCGACGGAGCCAAAATTCACCCCTCCACTTT
-,-,TRBJ2-1,TRBV6-4,CASSAVGNEQFF,TGTGCCAGCAGTGCCGTGGGTAATGAGCAGTTCTTC
TRBD1,-,TRBJ1-1,TRBV6-6,CASSLGTGGRAFF,TGTGCCAGCAGTCTAGGGACAGGGGGCCGAGCTTTCTTT
TRBD2,-,TRBJ2-1,TRBV19,CASSGTIAGANNEQFF,TGTGCCAGTAGTGGGACTATAGCGGGGGCCAACAATGAGCAGTTCTTC
-,-,TRBJ1-2,TRBV19,CASSIGPGGSYGYTF,TGTGCCAGTAGTATAGGGCCCGGGGGAAGCTATGGCTACACCTTC
-,-,TRBJ1-5,TRBV4-1,CASSQFDSQPQHF,TGCGCCAGCAGCCAGTTTGACAGTCAGCCCCAGCATTTT
TRBD2,once,TRBJ2-7,TRBV2,CASSEDSGVPYEQYF,TGTGCCAGCAGTGAAGATAGCGGGGTGCCCTACGAGCAGTACTTC
TRBD1,-,TRBJ2-1,TRBV19,CASTAGQGKNEQFF,TGTGCCAGTACCGCGGGACAGGGGAAGAATGAGCAGTTCTTC
-,-,TRBJ2-7,TRBV18,CASSPLGEGMGEQYF,TGTGCCAGCTCACCTTTAGGAGAGGGAATGGGCGAGCAGTACTTC
-,-,TRBJ2-2,TRBV5-1,CASSPAGPFLTGELFF,TGCGCCAGCAGTCCGGCGGGTCCCTTTTTGACCGGGGAGCTGTTTTTT
-,-,TRBJ2-1,TRBV25-1,CASSEGGGRDNEQFF,TGTGCCAGCAGTGAGGGCGGGGGCCGGGACAATGAGCAGTTCTTC
-,-,TRBJ1-2,TRBV28,CASSSRDPPYGYTF,TGTGCCAGCAGTTCCCGGGACCCCCCTTATGGCTACACCTTC